This entry describes one T cell receptor (beta chain). The sample comes from a study of PD-L1 blockade in urothelial cancer. Study in general: The patients' atezolizumab therapy, 1,200 mg intravenously every 3 weeks, started in about 2014. Across blood samples, T cells had a median count of 141,255. Patients had undergone 0 to 3 prior chemotherapy regimens.

Germline V gene sequence: CDR1 SEHNR, CDR2 FQNEAQ (reference sequence). Trimming removed 6 bases from V and 4 bases from J, with 20 bases in between. This CDR3 contains 16 residues. Each patient's cancer was a locally advanced or metastatic urothelial carcinoma. Produced via immunoSEQ multiplex PCR; TCRdb's table is partial and in-frame only. The profile covers 55,000 to 85,000 clones, with roughly 91% appearing a single time and around 3.4% taken by the ten largest. The V gene is TRBV7-9, the J gene TRBJ2-3; D is possibly TRBD1 (5 bases). The material sequenced was PBMCs, taken around atezolizumab (anti-PD-L1) treatment. This TCR was sampled from a man in his 60s with urothelial cancer. The CDR3 DNA follows: TGTGCCAGCAGACTCGCAAGGGGCGCTGGATCAGATACGCAGTATTTT. As protein: CASRLARGAGSDTQYF.